This T cell receptor (beta chain) comes out of a study of vaccination effects on CD4 cells after COVID-19. Whole-study findings and limits: Among infection- and vaccine-induced clones, marked clonal contraction occurred late after vaccination.

A word on this clone: Its antigen is currently unknown.

Ahead of sequencing, the ViraFEST assay grew antigen-specific CD4+ T cells using viral peptide pools. Following a 10-day culture, CD4+ T cells were purified. A density of about 2.2 million PBMC per well was used; these cells were cultured with roughly 10 IU/ml IL-2 and approximately 10 ug/ml peptides. IL-2 medium supplanted half the medium on days 3 and 7. TCRdb keeps only in-frame clones here, not all; method: immunoSEQ multiplex PCR. The table includes tens of thousands of clones, about 70% detected once. The length of the CDR3 is 16 residues. Germline V gene data show CDR1 as MNHNS and CDR2 as SASEGT. V was shortened by 2 bases and J by 3 bases, with 11 bases between the two germline ends.

The V call is TRBV6-1, the J call TRBJ1-6, with a weak D call TRBD1 (5 bases). The material sequenced was CD4+ T cells from PBMCs cultured with HCoV-229E spike peptides, taken before COVID-19 vaccination. This TCR came from a human donor who received a COVID-19 vaccine. The CDR3 nucleotides are TGTGCCAGCAGTGAATATGGGGACCTCTATAATTCACCCCTCCACTTT. This translates into CASSEYGDLYNSPLHF.